These T cell receptor beta chains were read from a single sample in a study of blood T cell repertoires in COVID-19. The repertoire was sequenced with immunoSEQ multiplex PCR; TCRdb's copy has only in-frame clones and lacks some. The table lists some 97,000 clones, 85% to 90% of them singletons. The sequencing input was peripheral blood. The receptors derive from a human donor in a cohort sampled during active COVID-19. CDR3s include the opening cysteine and the closing phenylalanine or tryptophan. The order of the fields is clone size, CDR3 length, V gene, D gene, J gene, CDR3 DNA, CDR3 protein. The D gene is left open where the match is weak. Size is stated for part of the rows, as once, few or many counts, or as a class when the clone is expanded.

>NA|15|TRBV3-1/TRBV3-2|TRBD1|TRBJ2-3
TGTGCCAGCACTGGGACAGCGACTAGCACAGATACGCAGTATTTT
CASTGTATSTDTQYF
>NA|14|TRBV19|TRBD2|TRBJ2-7
TGTGCCAGTAAGGGAACTAGCGGGGCGTACGAGCAGTACTTC
CASKGTSGAYEQYF
>NA|14|TRBV7-9|TRBD1|TRBJ1-2
TGTGCCAGCAGCTCGTCGGGACAGGGGAATGGCTACACCTTC
CASSSSGQGNGYTF
>once|14|TRBV7-8|NA|TRBJ1-3
TGTGCCAGCAGCTCGGGGGGATACTTAAACACCATATATTTT
CASSSGGYLNTIYF
>NA|14|TRBV25-1|TRBD1|TRBJ2-1
TGTGCCAGCAGGGACACCGACAGGGGGCAATCGCAGTTCTTC
CASRDTDRGQSQFF
>NA|15|TRBV28|TRBD1|TRBJ1-6
TGTGCCAGCAGTCGACAGGGGTCTCCTAATTCACCCCTCCACTTT
CASSRQGSPNSPLHF
>NA|15|TRBV13|TRBD1|TRBJ1-1
TGTGCCAGCAGCCCGAGGACAGGGCTGAACACTGAAGCTTTCTTT
CASSPRTGLNTEAFF
>NA|15|TRBV5-1|NA|TRBJ2-7
TGCGCCAGCAGCTTGGGAGGGGCAGGAGGGATGGAGCAGTACTTC
CASSLGGAGGMEQYF
>NA|17|TRBV6-2/TRBV6-3|TRBD2|TRBJ2-1
TGTGCCAGCAGTTACTCCGGGACTAGCGGGATTTACAATGAGCAGTTCTTC
CASSYSGTSGIYNEQFF
>NA|15|TRBV19|TRBD1|TRBJ2-5
TGTGCCAGTAGTTACCAAGGACAGGGGGCCGAGACCCAGTACTTC
CASSYQGQGAETQYF
>NA|15|TRBV6-5|NA|TRBJ1-6
TGTGCCAGCAGTCCCCGGGGGGGTTATAATTCACCCCTCCACTTT
CASSPRGGYNSPLHF
>once|11|TRBV20-1|NA|TRBJ2-7
TGCAGTGCTAGGGGAGCTCGCGAGCAGTACTTC
CSARGAREQYF
>NA|19|TRBV28|TRBD2|TRBJ2-6
TGTGCCAGCAGGGCAAACAGCGGGAGGCGGATTAGTTGGGCCAACGTCCTGACTTTC
CASRANSGRRISWANVLTF
>NA|12|TRBV6-6|NA|TRBJ2-5
TGTGCCAGCTCTACTATGCAAGAGACCCAGTACTTC
CASSTMQETQYF
>NA|14|TRBV5-6|NA|TRBJ2-7
TGTGCCAGCAGCGTAGGGGTCAGGTTATACGAGCAGTACTTC
CASSVGVRLYEQYF
>NA|15|TRBV19|NA|TRBJ1-5
TGTGCCAGTAGTATTGGGCCCAGGGGCAATCAGCCCCAGCATTTT
CASSIGPRGNQPQHF
>NA|15|TRBV19|TRBD1|TRBJ1-5
TGTGCCAGTACCCCCCGGGACAGGGGGTATCAGCCCCAGCATTTT
CASTPRDRGYQPQHF
>NA|15|TRBV2|TRBD2|TRBJ2-1
TGTGCCAGCAAAGGGACTAGCGGGAGCGGGTATGAGCAGTTCTTC
CASKGTSGSGYEQFF
>NA|13|TRBV12-3/TRBV12-4|NA|TRBJ1-2
TGTGCCAGCAGTCCCCGCGGTGGCTATGGCTACACCTTC
CASSPRGGYGYTF
>NA|15|TRBV10-3|TRBD1|TRBJ1-1
TGTGCCATCAGAGATAAAAACAGGGGGCTCACTGAAGCTTTCTTT
CAIRDKNRGLTEAFF
>NA|13|TRBV18|NA|TRBJ1-2
TGTGCCAGCTCACCACCTTCCGGACTCGACTACACCTTC
CASSPPSGLDYTF
>NA|16|TRBV5-6|TRBD1|TRBJ2-5
TGTGCCAGCAGTTTACGGGACAGGGTTGTTGGGGAGACCCAGTACTTC
CASSLRDRVVGETQYF
>NA|13|TRBV5-1|TRBD2|TRBJ2-5
TGCGCCAGCCGGGGACTAGCAGGGCAGACCCAGTACTTC
CASRGLAGQTQYF
>NA|16|TRBV5-1|TRBD2|TRBJ2-7
TGCGCCAGCAGCTCGGCCGCACTAGCGGGAGTGGGAGAGCAGTACTTC
CASSSAALAGVGEQYF
>NA|14|TRBV9|NA|TRBJ1-4
TGTGCCAGCAGCGTAGACGGGGTCGGGGAAAAACTGTTTTTT
CASSVDGVGEKLFF
>NA|14|TRBV5-1|TRBD1|TRBJ2-7
TGCGCCAGCAGCTTAGGGACAGGGGATTGGGAGCAGTACTTC
CASSLGTGDWEQYF
>NA|17|TRBV4-2|TRBD1|TRBJ1-5
TGTGCCAGCAGCCAATTTAGAGGACAGGGATCTTTGGAGCCCCAGCATTTT
CASSQFRGQGSLEPQHF
>NA|18|TRBV5-5|NA|TRBJ1-5
TGTGCCAGCAGCTTTTATCCGGCGGGGGCTGGGCGCAATCAGCCCCAGCATTTT
CASSFYPAGAGRNQPQHF
>NA|14|TRBV4-1|NA|TRBJ2-5
TGCGCCAGCAGCCAAGAAGGGAGGCAAGAGACCCAGTACTTC
CASSQEGRQETQYF
>NA|15|TRBV6-6|NA|TRBJ1-2
TGTGCCAGCAGTTACGGACTCCCAGCTAACTATGGCTACACCTTC
CASSYGLPANYGYTF
>NA|15|TRBV27|TRBD1|TRBJ1-6
TGTGCCAGCAGTCTCCGGGACAGGGCTAATTCACCCCTCCACTTT
CASSLRDRANSPLHF
>NA|11|TRBV20-1|NA|TRBJ1-2
TGCAGTGCTCCCGACGGGTATGGCTACACCTTC
CSAPDGYGYTF
>once|14|TRBV2|NA|TRBJ1-6
TGTGCCAGCAAAGAGGACACGAATAATTCACCCCTCCACTTT
CASKEDTNNSPLHF
>NA|18|TRBV7-9|TRBD2|TRBJ2-1
TGTGCCAGCAGCACGTTGAATAGCGGGGGACCCTCCTACAATGAGCAGTTCTTC
CASSTLNSGGPSYNEQFF
>few|17|TRBV7-6|NA|TRBJ2-7
TGTGCCAGCAGTCCCATATTAAAGGGGCAGGGCCACTACGAGCAGTACTTC
CASSPILKGQGHYEQYF
>NA|14|TRBV10-3|NA|TRBJ1-3
TGTGCCATCAGGGAAGACAGGACAGGAAACACCATATATTTT
CAIREDRTGNTIYF
>NA|15|TRBV5-1|TRBD1|TRBJ1-2
TGCGCCAGCAGCGTTTCCGGGACAGGGTCCGGTGGCTACACCTTC
CASSVSGTGSGGYTF
>NA|15|TRBV18|TRBD1|TRBJ2-7
TGTGCCAGCTCACCCGGCGGACAGGGTACCTACGAGCAGTACTTC
CASSPGGQGTYEQYF
>NA|18|TRBV5-5|TRBD1|TRBJ2-3
TGTGCCAGCAGCTTGTACAGGGGGTCGACCTCTAGCACAGATACGCAGTATTTT
CASSLYRGSTSSTDTQYF
>NA|14|TRBV11-3|TRBD1|TRBJ2-1
TGTGCCAGCAGCCCGGGGACAGGGAGGAATGAGCAGTTCTTC
CASSPGTGRNEQFF
>NA|14|TRBV7-8|NA|TRBJ1-3
TGTGCCAGCAGCTTAGCTCTAGCCGGAAACACCATATATTTT
CASSLALAGNTIYF
>NA|13|TRBV12-3/TRBV12-4|TRBD2|TRBJ2-3
TGTGCCAGTTCGGGAGGCCCCCGAGGTACGCAGTATTTT
CASSGGPRGTQYF
>NA|13|TRBV12-3/TRBV12-4|NA|TRBJ1-1
TGTGCCAGCAGTCCGCGGGGGTTCACTGAAGCTTTCTTT
CASSPRGFTEAFF
>NA|15|TRBV4-2|TRBD2|TRBJ2-3
TGTGCCAGCGCGACTAGCGGGGCGTCCACAGATACGCAGTATTTT
CASATSGASTDTQYF
>NA|14|TRBV27|NA|TRBJ1-2
TGTGCCAGCAAGGACCGTGGGGGCCTCTATGGCTACACCTTC
CASKDRGGLYGYTF
>NA|16|TRBV28|TRBD1|TRBJ1-1
TGTGCCAGCAGTGGTCAGGACAGGGGGATGAACACTGAAGCTTTCTTT
CASSGQDRGMNTEAFF
>NA|16|TRBV2|TRBD2|TRBJ2-1
TGTGCCAGCAGTGAAGGTGGGCTAGCGGAGTTCAATGAGCAGTTCTTC
CASSEGGLAEFNEQFF
>NA|15|TRBV4-1|NA|TRBJ2-3
TGCGCCAGCAGCCAAGTAGGGGACATCACAGATACGCAGTATTTT
CASSQVGDITDTQYF
>NA|17|TRBV6-2/TRBV6-3|TRBD2|TRBJ2-5
TGTGCCAGCAGTTACCCCGGGACTAGCGGGAGGGCCGAGACCCAGTACTTC
CASSYPGTSGRAETQYF
>NA|16|TRBV15|TRBD2|TRBJ2-5
TGTGCCACCAGCAGAGATTCACTAGCGAGAGGGGAGACCCAGTACTTC
CATSRDSLARGETQYF
>NA|16|TRBV11-1|NA|TRBJ1-1
TGTGCCAGCAGCTTAGCGTTGGGGGGTCCGAACACTGAAGCTTTCTTT
CASSLALGGPNTEAFF
>NA|17|TRBV5-5|NA|TRBJ2-3
TGTGCCAGCAGCTTGGCCCCGGGAGGGGGCGGCACAGATACGCAGTATTTT
CASSLAPGGGGTDTQYF